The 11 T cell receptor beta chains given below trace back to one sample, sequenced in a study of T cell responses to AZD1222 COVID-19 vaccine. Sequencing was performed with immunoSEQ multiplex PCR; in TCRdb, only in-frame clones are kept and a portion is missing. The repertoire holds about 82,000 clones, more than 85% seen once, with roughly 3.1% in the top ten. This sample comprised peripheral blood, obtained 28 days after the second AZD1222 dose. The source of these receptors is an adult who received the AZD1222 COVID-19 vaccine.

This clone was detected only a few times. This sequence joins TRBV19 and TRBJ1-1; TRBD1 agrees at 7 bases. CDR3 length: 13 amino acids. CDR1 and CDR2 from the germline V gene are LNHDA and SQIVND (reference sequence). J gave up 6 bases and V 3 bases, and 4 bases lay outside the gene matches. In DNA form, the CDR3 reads TGTGCCAGTAGTATCAGGGGGTTCGCTGAAGCTTTCTTT. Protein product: CASSIRGFAEAFF.

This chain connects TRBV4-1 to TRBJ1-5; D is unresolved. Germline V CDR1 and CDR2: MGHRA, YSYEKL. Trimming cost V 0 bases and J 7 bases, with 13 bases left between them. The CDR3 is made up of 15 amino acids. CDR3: CASSQERTGRQPQHF. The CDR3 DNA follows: TGCGCCAGCAGCCAAGAAAGAACGGGTAGGCAGCCCCAGCATTTT.

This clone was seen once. In DNA form, the CDR3 reads TGTGCCAGCAACCGAGACAGGACGAACACTGAAGCTTTCTTT. It encodes CASNRDRTNTEAFF. This rearrangement joins TRBV2 to TRBJ1-1; a possible D gene is TRBD1 (6 bases). V lost 7 bases to trimming and J lost 1 base, with 13 bases between them. The CDR3 loop spans 14 amino acids. Germline V CDR1 and CDR2: SNHLY, FYNNEI.

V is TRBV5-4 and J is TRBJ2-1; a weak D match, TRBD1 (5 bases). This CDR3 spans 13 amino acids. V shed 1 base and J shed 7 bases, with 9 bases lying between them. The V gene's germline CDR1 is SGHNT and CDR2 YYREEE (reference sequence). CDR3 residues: CASSLPQGNEQFF. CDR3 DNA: TGTGCCAGCAGCTTGCCTCAGGGTAATGAGCAGTTCTTC.

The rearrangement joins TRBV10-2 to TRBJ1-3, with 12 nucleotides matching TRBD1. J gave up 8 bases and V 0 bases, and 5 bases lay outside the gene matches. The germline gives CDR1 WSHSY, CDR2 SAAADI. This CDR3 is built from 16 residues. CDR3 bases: TGCGCCAGCAGTGAGTCGATGGGACAGGGGGCTGACACCATATATTTT. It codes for CASSESMGQGADTIYF.

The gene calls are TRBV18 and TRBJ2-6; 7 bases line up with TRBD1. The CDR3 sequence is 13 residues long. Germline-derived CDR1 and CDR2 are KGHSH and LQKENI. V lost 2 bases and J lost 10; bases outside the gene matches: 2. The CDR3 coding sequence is TGTGCCAGCTCACCAGTGACAGGGAACGTCCTGACTTTC. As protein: CASSPVTGNVLTF. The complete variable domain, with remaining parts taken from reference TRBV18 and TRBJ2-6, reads NAGVMQNPRHLVRRRGQEARLRCSPMKGHSHVYWYRQLPEEGLKFMVYLQKENIIDESGMPKERFSAEFPKEGPSILRIQQVVRGDSAAYFCASSPVTGNVLTFGAGSRLTVL.

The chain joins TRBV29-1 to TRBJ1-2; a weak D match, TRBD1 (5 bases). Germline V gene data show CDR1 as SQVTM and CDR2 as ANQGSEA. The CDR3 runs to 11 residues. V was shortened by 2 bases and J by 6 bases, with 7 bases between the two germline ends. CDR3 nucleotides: TGCAGCGTTGAATGGGGGAATGGCTACACCTTC. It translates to CSVEWGNGYTF.

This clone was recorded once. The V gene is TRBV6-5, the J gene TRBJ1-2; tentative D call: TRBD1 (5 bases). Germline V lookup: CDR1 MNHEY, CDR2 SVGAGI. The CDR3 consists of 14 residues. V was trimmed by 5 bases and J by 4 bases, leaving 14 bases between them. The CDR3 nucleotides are TGTGCCAGCAGTACCGCGGGGCAGAGCTATGGCTACACCTTC. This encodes CASSTAGQSYGYTF.

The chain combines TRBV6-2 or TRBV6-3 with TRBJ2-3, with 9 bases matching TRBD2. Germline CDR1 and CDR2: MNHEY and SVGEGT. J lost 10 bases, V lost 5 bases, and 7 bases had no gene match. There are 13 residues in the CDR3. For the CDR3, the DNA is TGTGCCAGCAGTCGGACTAGCGCGCGTCCGCAGTATTTT. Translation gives CASSRTSARPQYF.

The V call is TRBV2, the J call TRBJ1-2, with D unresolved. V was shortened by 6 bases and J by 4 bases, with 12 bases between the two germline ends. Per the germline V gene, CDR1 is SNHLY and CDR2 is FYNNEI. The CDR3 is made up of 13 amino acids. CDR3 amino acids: CASRADTIYGYTF. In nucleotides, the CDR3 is TGTGCCAGCAGGGCCGACACCATCTATGGCTACACCTTC.

This chain's CDR3 is CASSRNPGGQETQYF. The DNA of the CDR3 is TGTGCCAGCAGCCGCAATCCAGGGGGCCAAGAGACCCAGTACTTC. The chain links TRBV3-1 (or the pseudogene TRBV3-2) to TRBJ2-5; 7 bases line up with TRBD1. The CDR3 has 15 amino acids. With V trimmed by 4 bases and J by 1 base, 6 bases remained unmatched. Per germline, CDR1 LGHDT and CDR2 YNNKEL (reference sequence).